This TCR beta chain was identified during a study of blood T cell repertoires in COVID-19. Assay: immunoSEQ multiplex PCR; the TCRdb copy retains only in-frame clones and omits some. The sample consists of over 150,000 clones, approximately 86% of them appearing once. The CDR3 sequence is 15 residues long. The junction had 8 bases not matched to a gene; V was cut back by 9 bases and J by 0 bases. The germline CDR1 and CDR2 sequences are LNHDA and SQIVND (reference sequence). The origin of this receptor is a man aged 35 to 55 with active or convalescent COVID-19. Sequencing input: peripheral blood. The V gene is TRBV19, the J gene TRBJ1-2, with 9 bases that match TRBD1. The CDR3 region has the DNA TGTGCCAGCGCCGGGACAGGGATTGCTAACTATGGCTACACCTTC. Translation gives CASAGTGIANYGYTF. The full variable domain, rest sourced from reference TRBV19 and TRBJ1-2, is DGGITQSPKYLFRKEGQNVTLSCEQNLNHDAMYWYRQDPGQGLRLIYYSQIVNDFQKGDIAEGYSVSREKKESFPLTVTSAQKNPTAFYLCASAGTGIANYGYTFGSGTRLTVV.